This TCR beta chain comes out of a study of CD8 T cells in ankylosing spondylitis. General observations from the study: Several of the motif variants were reported before in synovial fluid and blood from reactive arthritis. A motif of roughly eight highly homologous TCR beta variants was seen as apparently characteristic of ankylosing spondylitis blood. Disease-linked clones were reportedly significantly enriched in matched ankylosing spondylitis synovial fluid. Clones that were linked to disease were CD8+ and were relatively rare in peripheral blood.

The V and J ends lost 4 bases and 5 bases respectively, with 12 bases between them. From germline, CDR1 is LGHNA and CDR2 YNFKEQ. This CDR3 has 13 amino acids. Quantitative 5'-RACE with molecular barcodes generated TCR beta libraries. TCRdb fed the 5' RACE reads into MiXCR, producing one record per CDR3 protein. The sample includes some 100,000 distinct CDR3 sequences, more than 8.5% of them seen just once. This clonotype was seen repeatedly, ten times or more. Its antigen is unidentified. This receptor was identified in a male donor with ankylosing spondylitis. The sequenced sample consisted of blood, either unsorted or a sorted T cell fraction (not recorded which). This sequence joins TRBV4-2 and TRBJ2-7; D tentatively reads TRBD1 or TRBD2 (5 bases each). The DNA of the CDR3 is TGTGCCAGCAGCCTCGGGGCTCCGGACGAGCAGTACTTC. Translating gives CASSLGAPDEQYF.